This paragraph covers one TCR beta chain sequence. CDR3 length: 16 residues. With 5 bases clipped from V and 8 bases from J, the junction kept 17 bases outside the gene matches. The germline V gene has CDR1 MNHEY and CDR2 SMNVEV (reference sequence). Original analysis: Amplification of reference gene primers was used by the study to estimate nucleated cell counts. Sequencing used immunoSEQ multiplex PCR; TCRdb keeps in-frame clones, though not all of them. V, J and clone size are those of that table, while D and trimming were read from the DNA. In the table there are roughly 97,000 clones, approximately 85% of which are singletons. This sample was taken from a study of blood T cell repertoires in COVID-19. Whole-study context: Researchers got acute and convalescent COVID-19 samples from the United States, Italy and Spain. T cells, B-cell-depleted T cells, or PBMCs supplied cDNA or gDNA.

This chain joins TRBV27 and TRBJ1-2; TRBD1 matches 7 bases. What was sequenced was peripheral blood. This TCR derives from a man between 60 and 70 years old with acute or convalescent COVID-19. CDR3 amino acids: CASSLKARGGVEGYTF. The CDR3 DNA is TGTGCCAGCAGTCTTAAAGCGAGAGGGGGCGTGGAAGGCTACACCTTC.